This T cell receptor (beta chain) was sequenced for a study of lymphopenia after photon versus proton radiotherapy. This CDR3 comprises 16 residues. The ends were cut back, 5 bases at V and 0 bases at J, with 13 bases in the middle. Germline CDR1 and CDR2: LNHDA and SQIVND (reference sequence). Sequencing was performed with immunoSEQ multiplex PCR; in TCRdb, only in-frame clones are kept and a portion is missing. The table has roughly 57,000 clones, approximately 82% seen once. The chain uses TRBV19 and TRBJ1-4; tentative D call: TRBD1 (5 bases). The sample consisted of peripheral blood, taken from a patient treated with photon-based radiotherapy. The sequence was obtained from a man between 50 and 59 years old with gastric cancer. CDR3 region: CASSLGTGTTNEKLFF. The CDR3 coding sequence is TGTGCCAGTAGTTTAGGGACGGGAACAACTAATGAAAAACTGTTTTTT. Full variable domain (missing parts from reference TRBV19 and TRBJ1-4): DGGITQSPKYLFRKEGQNVTLSCEQNLNHDAMYWYRQDPGQGLRLIYYSQIVNDFQKGDIAEGYSVSREKKESFPLTVTSAQKNPTAFYLCASSLGTGTTNEKLFFGSGTQLSVL.